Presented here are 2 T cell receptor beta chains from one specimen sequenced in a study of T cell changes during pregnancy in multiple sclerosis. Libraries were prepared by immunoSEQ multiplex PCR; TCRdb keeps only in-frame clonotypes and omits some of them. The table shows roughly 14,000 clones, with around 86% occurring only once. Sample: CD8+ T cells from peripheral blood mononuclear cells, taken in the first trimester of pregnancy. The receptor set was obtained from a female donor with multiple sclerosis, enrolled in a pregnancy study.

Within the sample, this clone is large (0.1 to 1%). The CDR3 region has the DNA TGCGCCAGCAGCCAAGATCCAGGGGCGTGGGAGACCCAGTACTTC. The encoded protein is CASSQDPGAWETQYF. The genes are TRBV4-1 and TRBJ2-5, with TRBD1 as a possible D gene (6 bases). The CDR3 covers 15 residues. V gave up 0 bases and J gave up 5 bases, with 13 bases separating them. Germline lookup yields CDR1 MGHRA and CDR2 YSYEKL.

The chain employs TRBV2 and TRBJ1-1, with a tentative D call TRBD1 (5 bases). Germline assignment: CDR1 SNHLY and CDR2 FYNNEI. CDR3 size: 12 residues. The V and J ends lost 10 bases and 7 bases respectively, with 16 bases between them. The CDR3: CATKVGGVEAFF. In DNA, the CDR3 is TGTGCCACCAAGGTGGGAGGGGTTGAAGCTTTCTTT.